The clone carrying this T cell receptor beta chain came up a few times. Its antigen is currently unknown. Germline V lookup: CDR1 SNHLY, CDR2 FYNNEI. CDR3 length: 16 amino acids. V was pared by 3 bases and J by 5 bases, with 8 bases of the junction left unmatched. The data derive from a study of identical twins. Study outcomes and limitations: Invariant cells of the MAIT and iNKT types might have partly distorted the zero-insertion analyses. Weaker excess twin sharing was observed in beta out-of-frame sequences.

MiXCR, run by TCRdb on the 5' RACE reads, gives a single entry per CDR3 protein. Among roughly 500,000 distinct CDR3 sequences listed, about 20% were seen once. This sample was shared with a second study, whose subject was T cells expressing NK-cell markers. In that study: Each of about six donors carried dominant NKG2C+ clonotypes accounting for about 1.0-7.0% of CD8+ T cells.

This receptor was obtained from a woman aged 18-29 years in good health. The material sequenced was CD4+ T cells sorted from blood. The rearrangement joins TRBV2 to TRBJ2-2, with TRBD1 matching 8 bases. The CDR3 nucleotides are TGTGCCAGCAGTGATCTCTTAGGACAGGGAACCGGGGAGCTGTTTTTT. It specifies CASSDLLGQGTGELFF. The full variable domain, rest sourced from reference TRBV2 and TRBJ2-2, is EPEVTQTPSHQVTQMGQEVILRCVPISNHLYFYWYRQILGQKVEFLVSFYNNEISEKSEIFDDQFSVERPDGSNFTLKIRSTKLEDSAMYFCASSDLLGQGTGELFFGEGSRLTVL.